This TCR beta chain derives from a study of cytomegalovirus exposure and HLA in healthy donors. The study ran its PCR with 60 Vbeta and 13 Jbeta primers. Only in-frame clones appear in the TCRdb table, and some are missing; sequencing was by immunoSEQ multiplex PCR. There are 150,000 or so clones in the sample; about 85% occur only once, and 1% to 1.5% lies in the top ten. Per the germline V gene, CDR1 is SGHAT and CDR2 is FQDESV (reference sequence). Trimming at V came to 5 bases and at J to 0 bases, leaving 2 bases not matched to a gene. CDR3 size: 14 residues. For this clone: Its specificity is not known.

Study results and limitations: Most of the TCR beta V segments (in an earlier analysis) were productive either about 90% or about 30% of the time. About 180 TCR beta chains were listed as cytomegalovirus-associated. Published work reported that the classifier diagnosed cytomegalovirus status with high specificity and sensitivity. Sequencing had likely introduced a cluster of highly shared sequence variants as an artifact.

The sequencing sample was made of PBMCs. V gene TRBV11-1 combines with J gene TRBJ1-2; TRBD1 aligns across 8 bases. The clonotype comes from a man aged 45-60 years in good health and CMV-seropositive. The CDR3 protein is CASSRDRSNYGYTF. Written as DNA, the CDR3 is TGTGCCAGCAGCCGGGACAGGTCTAACTATGGCTACACCTTC.